A single sample is the source of the 23 T cell receptor beta chains below, sequenced in a study of cytomegalovirus exposure and HLA in healthy donors. Sequencing was performed with immunoSEQ multiplex PCR; in TCRdb, only in-frame clones are kept and a portion is missing. The repertoire holds about 240,000 clones, around 88% seen once, with less than 1.5% in the top ten. Specimen: PBMCs. The source of these receptors is a young woman in good health and CMV-seropositive.

This chain links TRBV2 with TRBJ2-5; no clear D gene. V shed 10 bases and J shed 5 bases, with 8 bases lying between them. The CDR3 has 10 amino acids. Germline CDR1 and CDR2: SNHLY and FYNNEI. CDR3 loop: CATYGETQYF. As DNA, the CDR3 is TGTGCCACGTACGGGGAGACCCAGTACTTC.

The genes are TRBV7-9 and TRBJ2-1; a weak D match, TRBD2 (5 bases). V lost 6 bases to trimming and J lost 7 bases, with 13 bases between them. Germline lookup yields CDR1 SEHNR and CDR2 FQNEAQ (reference sequence). This CDR3 is 13 amino acids long. For the CDR3, the DNA is TGTGCCAGCAGTACCGGACGGGATAATGAGCAGTTCTTC. It specifies CASSTGRDNEQFF. Using reference TRBV7-9 and TRBJ2-1 for the parts outside the CDR3, the full variable domain is DTGVSQNPRHKITKRGQNVTFRCDPISEHNRLYWYRQTLGQGPEFLTYFQNEAQLEKSRLLSDRFSAERPKGSFSTLEIQRTEQGDSAMYLCASSTGRDNEQFFGPGTRLTVL.

The rearrangement uses TRBV30 and TRBJ2-3; D possibly corresponds to TRBD2 (5 bases). Deletions cut 0 bases from V and 0 bases from J, with 13 bases between. From germline, CDR1 is GTSNPN and CDR2 SVGIG (reference sequence). The CDR3 consists of 16 residues. CDR3 nucleotide sequence: TGTGCCTGGAGTGTACCCGGCGGGCCTAGCACAGATACGCAGTATTTT. Amino acids: CAWSVPGGPSTDTQYF.

A word on this clone: The same CDR3 arises from other DNA sequences in this sample as well. J is TRBJ2-7 and V is TRBV18; 13 bases line up with TRBD2. CDR3 size: 16 residues. Germline V gene data show CDR1 as KGHSH and CDR2 as LQKENI. V lost 0 bases and J lost 2; bases outside the gene matches: 1. The CDR3 protein is CASSPPGLAGAYEQYF. CDR3 sequence (DNA): TGTGCCAGCTCACCACCAGGACTAGCGGGAGCCTACGAGCAGTACTTC.

This clone came up once. The chain carries TRBV15 and TRBJ2-3, with D maybe TRBD2 (7 bases). The CDR3 totals 11 residues. The germline V gene encodes CDR1 LNHNV and CDR2 YYDKDF (reference sequence). Trimming took off 8 bases at V and 8 bases at J, with 11 bases between the two ends. CDR3 sequence: CATLGGATQYF. The CDR3 region has the DNA TGTGCCACCTTGGGGGGGGCTACGCAGTATTTT.

The V and J genes are TRBV5-1 and TRBJ2-7; maybe TRBD1 (6 bases). The CDR3 runs to 14 residues. CDR1 is SGHRS, CDR2 YFSETQ, per germline. V gave up 3 bases and J gave up 1 base, with 11 bases separating them. CDR3 sequence reads: CASSSRDTSYEQYF. The CDR3 DNA sequence: TGCGCCAGCAGCTCCCGGGACACATCCTACGAGCAGTACTTC.

The rearrangement joins TRBV18 to TRBJ2-5; TRBD2 agrees at 11 bases. The CDR3 has 16 amino acids. Germline CDR1 is KGHSH and CDR2 is LQKENI. V was clipped by 3 bases and J by 2 bases; unmatched bases: 5. The CDR3 nucleotides are TGTGCCAGCTCACCGGTCCTAGCGGGGGGACAAGAGACCCAGTACTTC. As protein: CASSPVLAGGQETQYF.

This clone has only a few counts. This chain links TRBV5-1 with TRBJ2-7; D is perhaps TRBD1 (6 bases). CDR3 length equals 15 residues. Germline loops: CDR1 SGHRS, CDR2 YFSETQ. Deletions cut 3 bases from V and 2 bases from J, with 15 bases between. CDR3 in DNA: TGCGCCAGCAGCTCCCAGGGGCCGGTCACCTACGAGCAGTACTTC. Encoded protein: CASSSQGPVTYEQYF.

The chain recombines TRBV5-6 with TRBJ1-3; D remains unclear. The CDR3 is 16 amino acids. V was trimmed by 6 bases and J by 0 bases, leaving 16 bases between them. The V gene's germline CDR1 is SGHDT and CDR2 YYEEEE. CDR3 region: CASTAAGYPSGNTIYF. CDR3 coding DNA: TGTGCCAGCACCGCAGCGGGGTACCCCTCTGGAAACACCATATATTTT.

The chain is built from TRBV30 and TRBJ1-3; 10 nucleotides align to TRBD1. V dropped 1 base and J dropped 5; count of bases not matched to a gene: 5. The length of the CDR3 is 15 residues. CDR1 is GTSNPN, CDR2 SVGIG, per germline (reference sequence). The CDR3 DNA sequence: TGTGCCTGGAGTGGCAGGGGACAGGGGAGAAACACCATATATTTT. This encodes CAWSGRGQGRNTIYF.

The chain links TRBV4-2 to TRBJ2-7, with 12 positions matching TRBD2. The CDR3 runs to 14 residues. Germline CDR1 is LGHNA and CDR2 is YNFKEQ. The junction had 5 bases not matched to a gene; V was cut back by 10 bases and J by 1 base. The CDR3 here is CATRGTSGSYEQYF. For the CDR3, the DNA is TGTGCCACCCGGGGGACTAGCGGGTCCTACGAGCAGTACTTC.

V gene TRBV30 combines with J gene TRBJ2-3; 7 bases fit TRBD1. CDR3 length: 14 amino acids. Germline assignment: CDR1 GTSNPN and CDR2 SVGIG (reference sequence). Trimming at V came to 2 bases and at J to 3 bases, leaving 5 bases not matched to a gene. DNA for the CDR3: TGTGCCTGGAGTCGGACAGGTGGGACAGATACGCAGTATTTT. It encodes CAWSRTGGTDTQYF.

The chain recombines TRBV7-2 with TRBJ1-3; D uncertain. Germline V gene lookup returns CDR1 SGHTA and CDR2 FQGNSA. Deletions cut 0 bases from V and 0 bases from J, with 9 bases between. This CDR3 spans 16 amino acids. As DNA, the CDR3 is TGTGCCAGCAGCTTAGCGCGGAGGTACTCTGGAAACACCATATATTTT. Amino acids: CASSLARRYSGNTIYF. Full variable domain (rest looked up from reference TRBV7-2 and TRBJ1-3): GAGVSQSPSNKVTEKGKDVELRCDPISGHTALYWYRQSLGQGLEFLIYFQGNSAPDKSGLPSDRFSAERTGGSVSTLTIQRTQQEDSAVYLCASSLARRYSGNTIYFGEGSWLTVV.

The chain links TRBV4-1 to TRBJ2-7; D is undetermined. The V and J ends lost 3 bases and 4 bases respectively, with 10 bases between them. This CDR3 region has 13 residues. CDR1 MGHRA and CDR2 YSYEKL come from the germline V gene. CDR3 in amino acids: CASSHSYRYEQYF. CDR3 sequence (DNA): TGCGCCAGCAGCCATTCCTACCGGTACGAGCAGTACTTC.

The gene calls are TRBV7-9 and TRBJ2-5; 9 bases match TRBD1. The V segment lost 5 bases and the J segment 5 bases; nucleotides outside the gene matches: 15. This CDR3 is 17 amino acids long. Germline-derived CDR1 and CDR2 are SEHNR and FQNEAQ (reference sequence). The CDR3 DNA reads as TGTGCCAGCAGCCCCGGACAGGGGAATGGAGGCGCGGAGACCCAGTACTTC. Translated, it gives CASSPGQGNGGAETQYF.

This chain links TRBV28 with TRBJ2-1; 11 nucleotides line up with TRBD2. J gave up 7 bases and V 4 bases, and 15 bases lay outside the gene matches. The CDR3 covers 18 residues. CDR1 and CDR2 (germline): MDHEN, SYDVKM. The CDR3: CASSYWLASGRRGNEQFF. In nucleotides, the CDR3 is TGTGCCAGCAGTTATTGGCTGGCTAGCGGGAGGAGGGGAAATGAGCAGTTCTTC. Full variable domain (outside the CDR3, taken from reference TRBV28 and TRBJ2-1): DVKVTQSSRYLVKRTGEKVFLECVQDMDHENMFWYRQDPGLGLRLIYFSYDVKMKEKGDIPEGYSVSREKKERFSLILESASTNQTSMYLCASSYWLASGRRGNEQFFGPGTRLTVL.

This chain joins TRBV28 and TRBJ1-5; TRBD1 matches 12 bases. The junction had 6 bases not matched to a gene; V was cut back by 3 bases and J by 6 bases. CDR3 length: 16 residues. CDR1 and CDR2 (germline): MDHEN, SYDVKM. CDR3 coding DNA: TGTGCCAGCAGTTTGTGGGGACAGGGGGCAAGTCAGCCCCAGCATTTT. Its translation is CASSLWGQGASQPQHF.

V gene TRBV15 combines with J gene TRBJ2-1; 12 bases agree with TRBD2. This CDR3 spans 15 amino acids. With 5 bases clipped from V and 10 bases from J, the junction kept 9 bases outside the gene matches. CDR1 LNHNV and CDR2 YYDKDF come from the germline V gene (reference sequence). CDR3 sequence (DNA): TGTGCCACCAGCTTGCGACTAGCGGGGGAACAAGAGCAGTTCTTC. The encoded protein is CATSLRLAGEQEQFF. Full variable domain (rest looked up from reference TRBV15 and TRBJ2-1): DAMVIQNPRYQVTQFGKPVTLSCSQTLNHNVMYWYQQKSSQAPKLLFHYYDKDFNNEADTPDNFQSRRPNTSFCFLDIRSPGLGDTAMYLCATSLRLAGEQEQFFGPGTRLTVL.

This chain uses TRBV28 with TRBJ1-5; 7 bases fit TRBD1. The V gene's germline CDR1 is MDHEN and CDR2 SYDVKM. V lost 3 bases and J lost 5; bases outside the gene matches: 13. This CDR3 is 17 amino acids long. CDR3 in amino acids: CASSFNDRERFDQPQHF. The CDR3 bases are TGTGCCAGCAGTTTCAATGACAGGGAGAGGTTTGATCAGCCCCAGCATTTT.

The chain recombines TRBV7-3 with TRBJ2-5; D may be TRBD1 (6 bases). This CDR3 comprises 13 residues. V was trimmed by 5 bases and J by 2 bases, leaving 9 bases between them. Looked up from germline, CDR1 is SGHTA and CDR2 is FQGTGA. CDR3 in amino acids: CASSRTAQETQYF. In DNA form, the CDR3 reads TGTGCCAGCAGCCGGACAGCTCAAGAGACCCAGTACTTC.

The chain is built from TRBV5-1 and TRBJ2-3; 11 bases agree with TRBD2. Trimming removed 0 bases from V and 2 bases from J; junction bases left unmatched: 8. The germline V gene encodes CDR1 SGHRS and CDR2 YFSETQ. This CDR3 is 18 amino acids long. The CDR3: CASSLVLAGGEDTDTQYF. The CDR3 bases are TGCGCCAGCAGCTTGGTGCTAGCGGGAGGCGAAGACACAGATACGCAGTATTTT. The complete variable domain, with remaining parts taken from reference TRBV5-1 and TRBJ2-3, reads KAGVTQTPRYLIKTRGQQVTLSCSPISGHRSVSWYQQTPGQGLQFLFEYFSETQRNKGNFPGRFSGRQFSNSRSEMNVSTLELGDSALYLCASSLVLAGGEDTDTQYFGPGTRLTVL.

The V and J genes are TRBV30 and TRBJ2-5; TRBD1 might be the D (6 bases). This CDR3 is built from 11 residues. V was clipped by 5 bases and J by 4 bases, with 8 bases between them. From germline, CDR1 is GTSNPN and CDR2 SVGIG (reference sequence). The DNA for the CDR3 is TGTGCCTGGGCGACAGGAGAGACCCAGTACTTC. This sequence encodes CAWATGETQYF.

This clone was observed a handful of times. The chain joins TRBV6-5 to TRBJ2-2, with D possibly being TRBD1 (6 bases). The CDR3 is made up of 15 amino acids. V gave up 6 bases and J gave up 7 bases, with 18 bases separating them. The germline V gene encodes CDR1 MNHEY and CDR2 SVGAGI. The CDR3 DNA reads TGTGCCAGCAGCCACAGGGTTAGGATGAGCGGGGAGCTGTTTTTT. Translating gives CASSHRVRMSGELFF.